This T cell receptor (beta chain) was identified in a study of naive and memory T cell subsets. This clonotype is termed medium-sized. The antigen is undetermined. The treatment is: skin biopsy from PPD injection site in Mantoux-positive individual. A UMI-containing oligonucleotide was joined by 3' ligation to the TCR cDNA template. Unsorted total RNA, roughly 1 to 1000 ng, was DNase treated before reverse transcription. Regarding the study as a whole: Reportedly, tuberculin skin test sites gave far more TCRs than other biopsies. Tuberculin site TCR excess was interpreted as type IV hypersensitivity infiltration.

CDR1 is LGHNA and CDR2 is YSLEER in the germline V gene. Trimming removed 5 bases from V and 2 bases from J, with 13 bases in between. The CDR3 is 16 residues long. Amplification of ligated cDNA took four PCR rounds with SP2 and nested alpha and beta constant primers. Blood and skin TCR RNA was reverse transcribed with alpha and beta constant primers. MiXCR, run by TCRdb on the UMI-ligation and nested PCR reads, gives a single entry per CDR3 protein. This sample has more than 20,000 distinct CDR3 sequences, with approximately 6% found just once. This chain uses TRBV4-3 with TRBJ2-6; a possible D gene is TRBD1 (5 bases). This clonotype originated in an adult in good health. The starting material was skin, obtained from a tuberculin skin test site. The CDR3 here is CASSSTTGAGANVLTF. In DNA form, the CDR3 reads TGCGCCAGCAGCTCCACCACAGGCGCTGGGGCCAACGTCCTGACTTTC.